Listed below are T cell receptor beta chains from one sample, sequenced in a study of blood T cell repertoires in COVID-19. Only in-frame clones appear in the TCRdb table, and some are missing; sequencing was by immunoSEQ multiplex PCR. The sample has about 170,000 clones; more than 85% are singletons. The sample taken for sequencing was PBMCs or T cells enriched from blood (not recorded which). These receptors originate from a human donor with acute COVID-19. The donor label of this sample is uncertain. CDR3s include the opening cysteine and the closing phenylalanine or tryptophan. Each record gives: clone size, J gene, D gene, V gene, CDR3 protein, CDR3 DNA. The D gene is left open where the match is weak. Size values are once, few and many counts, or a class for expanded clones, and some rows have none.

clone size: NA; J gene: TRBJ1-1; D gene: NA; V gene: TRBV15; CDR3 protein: CATSSPDRDGPEAFF; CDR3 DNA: TGTGCCACCAGCAGCCCCGACAGAGATGGCCCTGAAGCTTTCTTT
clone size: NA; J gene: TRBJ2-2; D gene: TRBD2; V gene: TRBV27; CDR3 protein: CASSPRAGGTNTGELFF; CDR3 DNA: TGTGCCAGCAGTCCTAGAGCGGGGGGGACTAACACCGGGGAGCTGTTTTTT
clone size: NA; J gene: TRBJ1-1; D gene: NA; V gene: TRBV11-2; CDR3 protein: CASSLMQGNTEAFF; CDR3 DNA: TGTGCCAGCAGCTTAATGCAGGGAAACACTGAAGCTTTCTTT
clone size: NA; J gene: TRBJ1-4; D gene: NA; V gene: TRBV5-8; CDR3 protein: CASSLHATNEKLFF; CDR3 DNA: TGTGCCAGCAGCTTGCATGCAACTAATGAAAAACTGTTTTTT
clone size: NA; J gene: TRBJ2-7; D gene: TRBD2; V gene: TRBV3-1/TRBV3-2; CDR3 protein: CASSLVAGPYEQYF; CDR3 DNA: TGTGCCAGCTCCCTGGTAGCGGGACCCTACGAGCAGTACTTC
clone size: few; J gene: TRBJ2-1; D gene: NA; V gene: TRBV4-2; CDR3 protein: CASSPHGNSYNEQFF; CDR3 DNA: TGTGCCAGCAGCCCCCACGGGAACTCCTACAATGAGCAGTTCTTC
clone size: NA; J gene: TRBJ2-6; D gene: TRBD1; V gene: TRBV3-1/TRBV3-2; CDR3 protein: CASSQEQGASGANVLTF; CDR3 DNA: TGTGCCAGCAGCCAAGAACAGGGGGCTTCGGGGGCCAACGTCCTGACTTTC
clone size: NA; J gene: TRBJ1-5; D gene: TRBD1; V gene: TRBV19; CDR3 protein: CASTETGGFQPQHF; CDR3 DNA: TGTGCCAGTACTGAGACAGGGGGCTTTCAGCCCCAGCATTTT
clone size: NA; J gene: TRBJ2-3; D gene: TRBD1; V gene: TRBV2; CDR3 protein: CASSGQGSDTQYF; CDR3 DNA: TGTGCCAGCTCCGGACAGGGGTCAGATACGCAGTATTTT
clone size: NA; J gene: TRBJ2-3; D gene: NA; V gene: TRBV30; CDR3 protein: CAWSRMGPGDTQYF; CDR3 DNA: TGTGCCTGGAGTCGGATGGGCCCCGGAGATACGCAGTATTTT
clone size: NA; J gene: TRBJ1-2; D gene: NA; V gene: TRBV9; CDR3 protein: CASSVGIGGYTF; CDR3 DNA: TGTGCCAGCAGCGTAGGAATCGGGGGCTACACCTTC
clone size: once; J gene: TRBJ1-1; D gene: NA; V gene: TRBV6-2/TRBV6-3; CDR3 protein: CASSYSRGGSDTEAFF; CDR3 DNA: TGTGCCAGCAGTTACTCGAGGGGGGGGTCCGACACTGAAGCTTTCTTT
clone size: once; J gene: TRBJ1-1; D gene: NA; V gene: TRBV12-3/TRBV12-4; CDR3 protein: CASGPGGNTEAFF; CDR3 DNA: TGTGCCAGCGGCCCCGGGGGAAACACTGAAGCTTTCTTT
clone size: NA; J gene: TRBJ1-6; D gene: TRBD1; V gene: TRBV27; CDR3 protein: CASSFATGGGSPLHF; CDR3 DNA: TGTGCCAGCAGTTTTGCCACAGGGGGAGGATCACCCCTCCACTTT
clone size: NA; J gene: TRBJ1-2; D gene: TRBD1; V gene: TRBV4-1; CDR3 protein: CASSLDRGSNYGYTF; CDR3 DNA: TGCGCCAGCAGCCTGGACAGGGGATCTAACTATGGCTACACCTTC
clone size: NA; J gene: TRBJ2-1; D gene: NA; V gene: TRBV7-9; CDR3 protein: CASSLAWGRNEQFF; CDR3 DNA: TGTGCCAGCAGCTTAGCGTGGGGGAGGAATGAGCAGTTCTTC
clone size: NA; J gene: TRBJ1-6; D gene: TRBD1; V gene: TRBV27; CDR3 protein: CASKADRDRGFPLHF; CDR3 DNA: TGTGCCAGCAAAGCAGACCGGGACAGGGGTTTTCCCCTCCACTTT
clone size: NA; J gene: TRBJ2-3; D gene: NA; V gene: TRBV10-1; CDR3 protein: CASSDPGIASTDTQYF; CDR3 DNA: TGCGCCAGCAGTGACCCGGGGATCGCCAGCACAGATACGCAGTATTTT
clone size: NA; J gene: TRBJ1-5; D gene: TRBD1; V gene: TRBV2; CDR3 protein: CASSAGTGGGYSNQPQHF; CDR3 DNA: TGTGCCAGCAGTGCCGGGACAGGGGGAGGATATAGCAATCAGCCCCAGCATTTT
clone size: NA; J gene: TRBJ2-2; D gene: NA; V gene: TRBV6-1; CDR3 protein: CASSEVGVTASNTGELFF; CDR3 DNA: TGTGCCAGCAGTGAAGTAGGGGTGACCGCCTCGAACACCGGGGAGCTGTTTTTT
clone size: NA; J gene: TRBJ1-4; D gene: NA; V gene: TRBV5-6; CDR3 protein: CASSSRGQANEKLFF; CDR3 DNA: TGTGCCAGCAGCTCGCGGGGGCAGGCTAATGAAAAACTGTTTTTT
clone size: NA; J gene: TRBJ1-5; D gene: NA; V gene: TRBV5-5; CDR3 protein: CASSSDSLNQPQHF; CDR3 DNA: TGTGCCAGCAGCTCTGACAGCCTCAATCAGCCCCAGCATTTT
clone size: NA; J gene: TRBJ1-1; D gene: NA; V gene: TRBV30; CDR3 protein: CAWIQGGGTEAFF; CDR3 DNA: TGTGCCTGGATACAGGGTGGTGGTACTGAAGCTTTCTTT
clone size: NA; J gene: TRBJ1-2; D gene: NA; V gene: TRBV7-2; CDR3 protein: CASSFFGQSRGYTF; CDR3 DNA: TGTGCCAGCAGCTTTTTTGGACAGTCCAGGGGCTACACCTTC
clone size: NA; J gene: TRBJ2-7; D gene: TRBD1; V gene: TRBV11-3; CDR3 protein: CASSPRTGGNEQYF; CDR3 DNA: TGTGCCAGCAGCCCACGTACAGGGGGCAACGAGCAGTACTTC
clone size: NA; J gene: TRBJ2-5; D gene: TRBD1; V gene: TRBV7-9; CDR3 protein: CASQGLRTGGPQETQYF; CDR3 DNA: TGTGCCAGCCAGGGGCTTAGAACAGGGGGCCCCCAAGAGACCCAGTACTTC
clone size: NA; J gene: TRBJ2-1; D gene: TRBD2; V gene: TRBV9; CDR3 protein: CASSVASGGVAYEQFF; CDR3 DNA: TGTGCCAGCAGCGTAGCTAGCGGGGGTGTCGCCTATGAGCAGTTCTTC
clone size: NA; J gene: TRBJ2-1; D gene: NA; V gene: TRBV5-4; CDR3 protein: CASSFGGAAYNEQFF; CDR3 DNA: TGTGCCAGCAGCTTTGGCGGGGCGGCCTACAATGAGCAGTTCTTC
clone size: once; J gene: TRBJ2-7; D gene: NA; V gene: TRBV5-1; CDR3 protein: CASSWRTSYEQYF; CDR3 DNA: TGCGCCAGCAGCTGGAGGACTTCCTACGAGCAGTACTTC
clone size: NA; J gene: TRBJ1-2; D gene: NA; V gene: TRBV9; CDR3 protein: CASSSPREGSPLRGYTF; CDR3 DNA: TGTGCCAGCAGCTCACCGAGGGAGGGTTCACCTCTGAGGGGCTACACCTTC
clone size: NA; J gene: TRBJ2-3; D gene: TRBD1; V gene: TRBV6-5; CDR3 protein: CASSPQGASTDTQYF; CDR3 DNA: TGTGCCAGCAGTCCTCAGGGGGCTAGCACAGATACGCAGTATTTT
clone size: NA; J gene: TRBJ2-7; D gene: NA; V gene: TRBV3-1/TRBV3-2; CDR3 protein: CASSQDGHEQYF; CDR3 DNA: TGTGCCAGCAGCCAAGATGGCCACGAGCAGTACTTC
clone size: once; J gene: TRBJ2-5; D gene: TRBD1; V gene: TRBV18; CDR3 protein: CASSYGTGEQETQYF; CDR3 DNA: TGTGCCAGCTCCTACGGGACAGGGGAGCAGGAGACCCAGTACTTC
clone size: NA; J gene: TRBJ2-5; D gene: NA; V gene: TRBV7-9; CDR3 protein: CASSPGEKTQYF; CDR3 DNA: TGTGCCAGCAGCCCGGGTGAAAAGACCCAGTACTTC
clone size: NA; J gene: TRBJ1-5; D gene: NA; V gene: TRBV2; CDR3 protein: CASSGGTQDQPQHF; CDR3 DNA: TGTGCCAGCAGTGGTGGGACTCAAGATCAGCCCCAGCATTTT
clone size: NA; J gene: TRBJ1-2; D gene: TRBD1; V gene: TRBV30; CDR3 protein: CAWSVRTGVSYTF; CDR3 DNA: TGTGCCTGGAGTGTACGTACAGGGGTTAGCTACACCTTC
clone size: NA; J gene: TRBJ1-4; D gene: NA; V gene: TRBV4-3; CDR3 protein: CASSQGGGNEKLFF; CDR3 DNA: TGCGCCAGCAGCCAAGGAGGTGGGAATGAAAAACTGTTTTTT
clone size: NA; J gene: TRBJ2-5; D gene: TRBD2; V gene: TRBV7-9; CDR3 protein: CASSLSGGHEETQYF; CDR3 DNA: TGTGCCAGCAGCCTTAGCGGGGGTCACGAAGAGACCCAGTACTTC
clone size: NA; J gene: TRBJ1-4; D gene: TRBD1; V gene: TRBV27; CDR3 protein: CASSHTDREGEKLFF; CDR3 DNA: TGTGCCAGCAGTCACACGGACAGGGAGGGTGAAAAACTGTTTTTT
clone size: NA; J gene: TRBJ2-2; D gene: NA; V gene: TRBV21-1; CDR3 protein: CASSKERQGENTGELFF; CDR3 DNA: TGTGCCAGCAGCAAAGAGCGGCAGGGGGAAAACACCGGGGAGCTGTTTTTT
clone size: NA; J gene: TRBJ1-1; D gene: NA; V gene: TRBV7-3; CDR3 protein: CASSITGYTEAFF; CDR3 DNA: TGTGCCAGCAGCATCACAGGGTACACTGAAGCTTTCTTT
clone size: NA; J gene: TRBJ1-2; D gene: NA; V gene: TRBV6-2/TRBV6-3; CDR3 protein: CASSYDGYGYTF; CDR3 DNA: TGTGCCAGCAGTTACGACGGGTATGGCTACACCTTC
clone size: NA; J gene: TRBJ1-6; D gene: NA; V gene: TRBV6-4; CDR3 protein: CASSSFKGSNSPLHF; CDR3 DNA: TGTGCCAGTAGCTCCTTTAAGGGGTCAAATTCACCCCTCCACTTT
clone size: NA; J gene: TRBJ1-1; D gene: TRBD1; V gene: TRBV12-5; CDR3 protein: CASGGQGANTEAFF; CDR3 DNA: TGTGCTAGTGGTGGACAGGGGGCGAACACTGAAGCTTTCTTT
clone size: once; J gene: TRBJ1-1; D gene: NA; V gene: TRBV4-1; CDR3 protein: CASSQGRGRNTEAFF; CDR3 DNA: TGCGCCAGCAGCCAAGGCAGGGGTAGGAACACTGAAGCTTTCTTT
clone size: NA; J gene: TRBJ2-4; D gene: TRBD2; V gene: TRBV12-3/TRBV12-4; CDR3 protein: CASTQLATNIQYF; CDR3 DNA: TGTGCCAGCACGCAACTAGCGACTAACATTCAGTACTTC
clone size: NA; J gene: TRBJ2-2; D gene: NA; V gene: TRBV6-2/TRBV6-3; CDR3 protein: CASSYLRTGELFF; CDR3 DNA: TGTGCCAGCAGTTACCTTCGTACCGGGGAGCTGTTTTTT
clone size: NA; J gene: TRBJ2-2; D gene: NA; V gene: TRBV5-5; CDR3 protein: CASSRRDTGELFF; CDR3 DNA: TGTGCCAGCAGCCGTCGGGACACCGGGGAGCTGTTTTTT
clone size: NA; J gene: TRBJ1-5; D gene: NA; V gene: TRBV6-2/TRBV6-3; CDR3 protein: CASSYSTSNQPQHF; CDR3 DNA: TGTGCCAGCAGTTACTCGACAAGCAATCAGCCCCAGCATTTT
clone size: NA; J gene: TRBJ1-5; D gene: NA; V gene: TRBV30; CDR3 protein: CAWSVDGNQPQHF; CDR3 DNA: TGTGCCTGGAGTGTAGACGGGAATCAGCCCCAGCATTTT
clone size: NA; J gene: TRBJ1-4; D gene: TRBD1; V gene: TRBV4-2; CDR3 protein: CASSHDRGEEKLFF; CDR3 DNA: TGTGCCAGCAGCCATGACAGGGGGGAGGAAAAACTGTTTTTT
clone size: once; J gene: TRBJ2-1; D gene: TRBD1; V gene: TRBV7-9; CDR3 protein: CASSSTGTAPRDEQFF; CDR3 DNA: TGTGCCAGCAGCTCTACCGGGACAGCGCCTCGGGATGAGCAGTTCTTC
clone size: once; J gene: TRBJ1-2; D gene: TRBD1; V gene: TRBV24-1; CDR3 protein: CATSEGQGAVDYGYTF; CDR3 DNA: TGTGCCACCAGTGAGGGACAGGGGGCGGTGGACTATGGCTACACCTTC
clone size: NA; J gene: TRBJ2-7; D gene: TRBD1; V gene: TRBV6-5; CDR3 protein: CASRKGQGAYEQYF; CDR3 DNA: TGTGCCAGCAGAAAGGGACAGGGGGCCTACGAGCAGTACTTC